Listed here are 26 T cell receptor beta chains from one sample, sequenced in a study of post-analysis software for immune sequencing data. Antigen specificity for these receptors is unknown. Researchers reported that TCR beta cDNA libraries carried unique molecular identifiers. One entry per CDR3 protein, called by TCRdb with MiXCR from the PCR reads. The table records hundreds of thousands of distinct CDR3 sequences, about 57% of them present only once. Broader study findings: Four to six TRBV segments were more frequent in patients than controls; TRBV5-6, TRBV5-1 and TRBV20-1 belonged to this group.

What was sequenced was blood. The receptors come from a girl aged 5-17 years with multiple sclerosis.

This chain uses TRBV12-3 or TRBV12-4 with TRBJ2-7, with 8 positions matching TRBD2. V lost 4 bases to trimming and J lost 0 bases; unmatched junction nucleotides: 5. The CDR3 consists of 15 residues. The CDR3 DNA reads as TGTGCCAGCAGTTCCTTTAGCGGGGACTCCTACGAGCAGTACTTC. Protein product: CASSSFSGDSYEQYF.

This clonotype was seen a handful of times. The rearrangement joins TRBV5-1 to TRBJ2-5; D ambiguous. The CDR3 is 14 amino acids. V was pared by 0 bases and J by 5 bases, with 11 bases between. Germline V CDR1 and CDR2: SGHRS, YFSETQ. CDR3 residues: CASSLGDPRETQYF. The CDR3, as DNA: TGCGCCAGCAGCTTGGGCGACCCTCGGGAGACCCAGTACTTC.

The CDR3 DNA reads as TGCAGCGTTGGTGGTGCCGTCGGCTACACCTTC. This encodes CSVGGAVGYTF. The genes are TRBV29-1 and TRBJ1-2; D gene unclear. Germline V gene sequence: CDR1 SQVTM, CDR2 ANQGSEA. Deletions cut 4 bases from V and 8 bases from J, with 11 bases between. There are 11 residues in the CDR3.

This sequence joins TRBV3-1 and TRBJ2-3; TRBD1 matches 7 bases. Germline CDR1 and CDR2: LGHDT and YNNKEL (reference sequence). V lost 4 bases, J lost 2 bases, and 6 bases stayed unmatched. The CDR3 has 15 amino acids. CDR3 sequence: CASSLRDSVTDTQYF. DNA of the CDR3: TGTGCCAGCAGCCTCCGGGACAGCGTCACAGATACGCAGTATTTT.

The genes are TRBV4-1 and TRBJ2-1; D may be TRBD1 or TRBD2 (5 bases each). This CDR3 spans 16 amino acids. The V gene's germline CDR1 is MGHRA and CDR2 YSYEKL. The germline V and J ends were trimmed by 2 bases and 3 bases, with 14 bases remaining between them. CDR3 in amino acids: CASSQPNRDVYNEQFF. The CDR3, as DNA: TGCGCCAGCAGCCAACCGAATCGGGACGTCTACAATGAGCAGTTCTTC.

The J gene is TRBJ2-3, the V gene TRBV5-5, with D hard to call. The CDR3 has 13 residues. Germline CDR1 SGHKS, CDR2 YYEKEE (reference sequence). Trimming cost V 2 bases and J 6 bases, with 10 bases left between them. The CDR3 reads CASSLRRGDTQYF. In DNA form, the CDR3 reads TGTGCCAGCAGCTTACGTCGCGGTGATACGCAGTATTTT. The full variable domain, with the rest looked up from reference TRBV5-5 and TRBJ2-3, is DAGVTQSPTHLIKTRGQQVTLRCSPISGHKSVSWYQQVLGQGPQFIFQYYEKEERGRGNFPDRFSARQFPNYSSELNVNALLLGDSALYLCASSLRRGDTQYFGPGTRLTVL.

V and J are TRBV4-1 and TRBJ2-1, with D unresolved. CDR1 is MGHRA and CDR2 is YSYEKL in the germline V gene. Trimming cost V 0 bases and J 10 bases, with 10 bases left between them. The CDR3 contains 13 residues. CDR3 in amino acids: CASSQEAHREQFF. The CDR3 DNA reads TGCGCCAGCAGCCAAGAGGCCCACCGGGAGCAGTTCTTC.

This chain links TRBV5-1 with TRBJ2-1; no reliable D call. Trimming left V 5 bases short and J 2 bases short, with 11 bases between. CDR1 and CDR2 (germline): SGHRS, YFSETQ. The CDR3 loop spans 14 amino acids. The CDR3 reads CASRTQSPYNEQFF. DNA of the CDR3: TGCGCCAGCAGAACCCAGAGCCCCTACAATGAGCAGTTCTTC. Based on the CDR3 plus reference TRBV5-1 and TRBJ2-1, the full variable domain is KAGVTQTPRYLIKTRGQQVTLSCSPISGHRSVSWYQQTPGQGLQFLFEYFSETQRNKGNFPGRFSGRQFSNSRSEMNVSTLELGDSALYLCASRTQSPYNEQFFGPGTRLTVL.

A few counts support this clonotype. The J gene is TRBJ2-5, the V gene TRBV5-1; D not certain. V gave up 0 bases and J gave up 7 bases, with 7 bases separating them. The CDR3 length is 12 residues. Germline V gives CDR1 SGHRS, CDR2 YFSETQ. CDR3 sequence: CASSLAGVTQYF. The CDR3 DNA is TGCGCCAGCAGCTTGGCCGGTGTGACCCAGTACTTC.

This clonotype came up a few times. Here the CDR3 DNA reads TGCAGCGTTGATGGGACAGGTAGTCGGGAGACCCAGTACTTC. Translated, it gives CSVDGTGSRETQYF. J is TRBJ2-5 and V is TRBV29-1, with 8 nucleotides matching TRBD1. CDR3 length: 14 amino acids. The germline V gene has CDR1 SQVTM and CDR2 ANQGSEA. Trimming removed 3 bases from V and 5 bases from J; junction bases left unmatched: 8.

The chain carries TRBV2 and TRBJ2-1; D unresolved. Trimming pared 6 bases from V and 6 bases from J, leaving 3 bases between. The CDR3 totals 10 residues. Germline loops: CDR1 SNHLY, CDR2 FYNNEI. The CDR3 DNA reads TGTGCCAGCAGGGTCAATGAGCAGTTCTTC. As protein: CASRVNEQFF.

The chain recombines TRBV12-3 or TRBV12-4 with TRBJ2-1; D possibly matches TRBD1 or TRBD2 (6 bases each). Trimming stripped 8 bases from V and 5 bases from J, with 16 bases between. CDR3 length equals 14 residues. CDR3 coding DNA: TGTGCCAGCGGGGGGCCCCAACGGGACAATGAGCAGTTCTTC. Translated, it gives CASGGPQRDNEQFF.

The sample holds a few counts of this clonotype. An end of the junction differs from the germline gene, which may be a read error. The CDR3 reads CASSDPWGREDTDTRYF. The CDR3 DNA reads as TGTGCCAGCAGTGACCCCTGGGGGAGGGAGGACACAGATACGCGGTATTTT. The rearrangement joins TRBV6-1 to TRBJ2-3, with 7 positions matching TRBD2. This CDR3 has 17 residues. CDR1 is MNHNS and CDR2 is SASEGT in the germline V gene.

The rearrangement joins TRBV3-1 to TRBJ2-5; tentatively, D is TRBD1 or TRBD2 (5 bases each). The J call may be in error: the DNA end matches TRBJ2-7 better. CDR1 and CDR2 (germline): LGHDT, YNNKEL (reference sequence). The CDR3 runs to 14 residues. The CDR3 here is CASRGEEKSYEQYF. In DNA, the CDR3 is TGTGCCAGCAGGGGGGAAGAAAAAAGCTACGAGCAGTACTTC.

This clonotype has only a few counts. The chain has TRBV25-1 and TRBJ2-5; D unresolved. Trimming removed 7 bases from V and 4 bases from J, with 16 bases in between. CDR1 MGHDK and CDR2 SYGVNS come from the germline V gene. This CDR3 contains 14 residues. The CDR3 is CASTLGHLGETQYF. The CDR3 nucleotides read TGTGCCAGCACCCTAGGCCACCTGGGAGAGACCCAGTACTTC.

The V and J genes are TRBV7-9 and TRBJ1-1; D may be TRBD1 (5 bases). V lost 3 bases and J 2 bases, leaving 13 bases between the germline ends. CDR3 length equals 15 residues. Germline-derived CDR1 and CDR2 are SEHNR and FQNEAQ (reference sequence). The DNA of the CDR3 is TGTGCCAGCAGCTTTTTTATGACAGCAAACACTGAAGCTTTCTTT. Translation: CASSFFMTANTEAFF. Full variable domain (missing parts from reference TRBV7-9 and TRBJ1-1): DTGVSQNPRHKITKRGQNVTFRCDPISEHNRLYWYRQTLGQGPEFLTYFQNEAQLEKSRLLSDRFSAERPKGSFSTLEIQRTEQGDSAMYLCASSFFMTANTEAFFGQGTRLTVV.

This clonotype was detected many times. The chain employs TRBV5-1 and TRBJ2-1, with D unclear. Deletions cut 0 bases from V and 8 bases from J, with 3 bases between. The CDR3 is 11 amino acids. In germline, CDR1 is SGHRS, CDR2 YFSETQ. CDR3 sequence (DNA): TGCGCCAGCAGCTTGGCCGATGAGCAGTTCTTC. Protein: CASSLADEQFF.

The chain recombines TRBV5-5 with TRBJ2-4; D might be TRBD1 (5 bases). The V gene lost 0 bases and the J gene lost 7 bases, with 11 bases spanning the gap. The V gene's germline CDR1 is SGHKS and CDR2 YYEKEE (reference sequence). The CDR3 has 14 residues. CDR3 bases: TGTGCCAGCAGCTTGGCCTCAGGGCGGAACATTCAGTACTTC. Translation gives CASSLASGRNIQYF.

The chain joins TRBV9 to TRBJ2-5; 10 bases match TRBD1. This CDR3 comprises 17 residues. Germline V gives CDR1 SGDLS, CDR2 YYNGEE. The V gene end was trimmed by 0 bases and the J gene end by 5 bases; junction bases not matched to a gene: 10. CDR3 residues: CASSVAGTGAMGETQYF. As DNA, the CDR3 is TGTGCCAGCAGCGTAGCCGGGACAGGGGCAATGGGGGAGACCCAGTACTTC. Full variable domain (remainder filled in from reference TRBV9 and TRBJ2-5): DSGVTQTPKHLITATGQRVTLRCSPRSGDLSVYWYQQSLDQGLQFLIQYYNGEERAKGNILERFSAQQFPDLHSELNLSSLELGDSALYFCASSVAGTGAMGETQYFGPGTRLLVL.

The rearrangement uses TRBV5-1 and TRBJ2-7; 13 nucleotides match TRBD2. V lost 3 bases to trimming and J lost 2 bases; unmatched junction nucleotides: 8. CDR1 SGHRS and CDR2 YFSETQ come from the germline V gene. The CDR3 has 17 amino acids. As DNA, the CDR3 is TGCGCCAGCAGCTGGAGGACTAGCGGGGGCACAGCCTACGAGCAGTACTTC. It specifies CASSWRTSGGTAYEQYF. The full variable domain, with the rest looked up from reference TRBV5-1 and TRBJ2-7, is KAGVTQTPRYLIKTRGQQVTLSCSPISGHRSVSWYQQTPGQGLQFLFEYFSETQRNKGNFPGRFSGRQFSNSRSEMNVSTLELGDSALYLCASSWRTSGGTAYEQYFGPGTRLTVT.

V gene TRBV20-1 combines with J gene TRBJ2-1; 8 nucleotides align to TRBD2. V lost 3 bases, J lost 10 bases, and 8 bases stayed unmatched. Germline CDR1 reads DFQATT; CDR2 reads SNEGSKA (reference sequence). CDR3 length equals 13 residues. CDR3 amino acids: CSASPGGVGEQFF. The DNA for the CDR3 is TGCAGTGCTAGCCCGGGGGGGGTAGGGGAGCAGTTCTTC.

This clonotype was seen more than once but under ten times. For the CDR3, the DNA is TGCAGTGCTAGAGGCCCAGCCTACAATGAGCAGTTCTTC. Protein sequence: CSARGPAYNEQFF. This chain uses TRBV20-1 with TRBJ2-1; D uncertain. Trimming shortened V by 1 base and J by 2 bases, and 6 bases separated the two germline ends. The CDR3 runs 13 residues. Germline V gives CDR1 DFQATT, CDR2 SNEGSKA (reference sequence).

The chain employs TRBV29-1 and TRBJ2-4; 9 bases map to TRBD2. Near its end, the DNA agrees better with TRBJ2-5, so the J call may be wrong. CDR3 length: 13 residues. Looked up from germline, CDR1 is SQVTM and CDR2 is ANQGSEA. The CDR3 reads CSVGGRARGTQYF. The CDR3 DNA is TGCAGCGTCGGCGGGAGGGCCAGAGGGACCCAGTACTTC.

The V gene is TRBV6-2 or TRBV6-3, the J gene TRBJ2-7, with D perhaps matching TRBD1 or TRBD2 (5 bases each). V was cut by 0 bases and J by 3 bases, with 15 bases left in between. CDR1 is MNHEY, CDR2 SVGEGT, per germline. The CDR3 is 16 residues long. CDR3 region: CASSYSGAVRDYEQYF. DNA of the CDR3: TGTGCCAGCAGTTACTCTGGGGCAGTGAGGGACTACGAGCAGTACTTC.

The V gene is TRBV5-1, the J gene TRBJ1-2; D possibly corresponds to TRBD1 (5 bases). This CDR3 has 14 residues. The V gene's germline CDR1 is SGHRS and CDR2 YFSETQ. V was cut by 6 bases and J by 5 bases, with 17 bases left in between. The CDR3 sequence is CASTFGAPMYGYTF. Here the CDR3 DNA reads TGCGCCAGCACCTTCGGGGCACCGATGTATGGCTACACCTTC.

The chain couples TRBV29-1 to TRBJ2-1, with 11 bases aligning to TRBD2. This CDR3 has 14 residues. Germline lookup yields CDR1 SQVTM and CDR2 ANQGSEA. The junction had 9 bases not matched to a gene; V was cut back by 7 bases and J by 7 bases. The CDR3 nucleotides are TGCAGCGCCGCCATAGCGGGAGGGCCGAATGAGCAGTTCTTC. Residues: CSAAIAGGPNEQFF.